This note documents a single T cell receptor (beta chain) sequence. This record belongs to a study of blood T cell repertoires in COVID-19. Across the study: Samples of COVID-19 (acute and convalescent) were obtained from the United States, Italy and Spain. PBMCs, B-cell-depleted T cells, or T cells were the source of the cDNA or gDNA that made up the material.

Authors' processing steps: Amplification from reference gene primers served as the basis for estimated nucleated cell counts. The table came from immunoSEQ multiplex PCR; TCRdb's copy has only in-frame clones and leaves some out. The D gene and trimming were derived from the DNA, and the V and J assignments and clone size from that table. The table lists 200,000 to 250,000 clones, about 86% of them singletons, with 2% to 2.5% in the top ten. V lost 3 bases and J lost 1, with 15 bases in between. Germline V CDR1 and CDR2: MNHEY, SMNVEV (reference sequence). The CDR3 is 16 residues long. Sequencing input: peripheral blood. This receptor was taken from a woman in her forties or fifties with acute or convalescent COVID-19. V gene TRBV27 combines with J gene TRBJ1-2; possible D gene TRBD1, 6 bases. The CDR3 region has the DNA TGTGCCAGCAGTTTGGGAACAGGGTTGGGTAACTATGGCTACACCTTC. This encodes CASSLGTGLGNYGYTF.